This T cell receptor beta chain was captured in a study of CD8 T cells in ankylosing spondylitis. Study-wide findings and caveats: Disease-linked clones proved CD8+ and comparatively uncommon in peripheral blood. A TCR beta motif of several highly homologous variants seemed to mark ankylosing spondylitis blood. Some motif variants were previously reported in reactive arthritis synovial fluid and blood. Matched synovial fluid from ankylosing spondylitis patients was reported to be enriched for disease-linked clones.

In regard to this clonotype: Its antigen is unidentified.

Making use of molecular barcodes, quantitative 5'-RACE generated TCR beta libraries. TCRdb ran MiXCR on the 5' RACE reads and lists one entry per CDR3 protein. This table has around 390,000 distinct CDR3 sequences, under 25% appearing once. Sequencing used blood, either unsorted or a sorted T cell fraction (not recorded which). The TCR was taken from a male donor with ankylosing spondylitis.

The CDR3 sequence is CAWRSRGYNEQFF. The CDR3 DNA sequence: TGTGCCTGGAGGTCCCGGGGCTACAATGAGCAGTTCTTC. The chain has TRBV30 and TRBJ2-1; D possibly corresponds to TRBD2 (5 bases). With 3 bases removed from V and 3 bases from J, the gap between germline ends came to 9 bases. This CDR3 region has 13 residues. The germline gives CDR1 GTSNPN, CDR2 SVGIG (reference sequence).